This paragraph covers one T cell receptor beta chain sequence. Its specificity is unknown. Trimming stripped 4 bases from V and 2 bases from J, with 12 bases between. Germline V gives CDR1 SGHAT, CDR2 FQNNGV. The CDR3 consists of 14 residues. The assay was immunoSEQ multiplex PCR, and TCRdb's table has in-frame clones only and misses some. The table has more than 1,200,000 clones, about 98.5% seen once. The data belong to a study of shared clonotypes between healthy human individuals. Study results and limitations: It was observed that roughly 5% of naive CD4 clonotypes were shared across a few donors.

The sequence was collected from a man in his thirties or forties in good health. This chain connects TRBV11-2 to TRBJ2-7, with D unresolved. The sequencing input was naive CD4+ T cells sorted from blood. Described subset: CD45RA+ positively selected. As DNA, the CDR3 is TGTGCCAGCAGCTCTTTAACTACCCCCTACGAGCAGTACTTC. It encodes CASSSLTTPYEQYF.